This T cell receptor (beta chain) was sequenced for a study of blood T cell repertoires in COVID-19. For the study at large: Specimens from acute and convalescent COVID-19 originated in the United States, Italy and Spain. T cells, B-cell-depleted T cells, or PBMCs provided the cDNA or gDNA that served as material.

Trimming cost V 0 bases and J 3 bases; bases outside gene matches: 4. The CDR3 has 16 amino acids. Germline V gene sequence: CDR1 MNHEY, CDR2 SVGAGI. Method: immunoSEQ multiplex PCR; TCRdb's copy keeps in-frame clones and lacks some. The sample has fewer than 350,000 clones, roughly 89% seen once. The receptor was isolated from a woman younger than 30 with acute COVID-19. The chain combines TRBV6-5 with TRBJ2-3; 9 bases fit TRBD2. The source material was PBMCs or T cells enriched from blood (not recorded which). As DNA, the CDR3 is TGTGCCAGCAGTTACTCGGGCGGGGGGGGGACAGATACGCAGTATTTT. This encodes CASSYSGGGGTDTQYF.